The present T cell receptor (beta chain) was sequenced within a study of post-analysis software for immune sequencing data. The authors incorporated unique molecular identifiers into the TCR beta cDNA libraries. Using its own MiXCR run on the PCR reads, TCRdb lists one record per CDR3 protein. The data hold 800,000 to 950,000 distinct CDR3 sequences, with 53% observed a single time. General observations from the study: The five TRBV segments detected at higher frequency in patients than in controls included TRBV5-6, TRBV5-1 and TRBV20-1.

This clonotype occurred a few times. Its antigen is undetermined. The V and J ends lost 6 bases and 2 bases respectively, with 11 bases between them. The CDR3 loop spans 12 amino acids. CDR1 is DFQATT, CDR2 SNEGSKA, per germline (reference sequence). The sample was blood. The chain uses TRBV20-1 and TRBJ2-7; the D gene is possibly TRBD2 (6 bases). This sequence was found in a girl under 18 with multiple sclerosis. The CDR3 region is CSARDSAYEQYF. CDR3 sequence (DNA): TGCAGTGCCCGGGACTCCGCCTACGAGCAGTACTTC.